A selection of T cell receptor beta chains follows, all from one sample in a study of control samples from healthy donors and cancer patients. Produced via immunoSEQ multiplex PCR; TCRdb's table is partial and in-frame only. The data show 75,000 to 100,000 clones, with 88% seen just once and approximately 14% held by the top ten. Input material: blood. These receptors all come from a man aged 30-40 years in good health. The CDR3 runs from the conserved cysteine through the conserved F or W. A D gene is named only where the DNA matches it firmly. Not every row has a clone size; where given, it reads once, few, many or a size class.

j_call d_call clone_size v_call cdr3_nt cdr3_aa
TRBJ2-3 TRBD2 NA TRBV6-1 TGTGCCAGCAGTGAAGCGGGGCCTAGCGGGAGGGCCTCTGCAGATACGCAGTATTTT CASSEAGPSGRASADTQYF
TRBJ2-3 TRBD1 once TRBV5-4 TGTGCCAGCAGCTGGACAGGGACAGATACGCAGTATTTT CASSWTGTDTQYF
TRBJ2-3 NA NA TRBV11-2 TGTGCCAGCAGCTTAGCGTTAGCGACAGATACGCAGTATTTT CASSLALATDTQYF
TRBJ2-7 TRBD2 NA TRBV10-3 TGTGCCATCAGCCCGACTTATCCGCGGGAGATGGGGGATGACTACGAGCAGTACTTC CAISPTYPREMGDDYEQYF
TRBJ1-5 TRBD1 NA TRBV20-1 TGCAGTGCTAGTCTACAGGGGAATCAGCCCCAGCATTTT CSASLQGNQPQHF
TRBJ1-2 NA NA TRBV9 TGTGCCAGCAGCGTAGCCGATGAGACGAGCTATGGCTACACCTTC CASSVADETSYGYTF
TRBJ2-7 TRBD2 NA TRBV11-3 TGTGCCAGCAGCTTAGATCAATGGCCTGGGACTAGCGGTTACGAGCAGTACTTC CASSLDQWPGTSGYEQYF
TRBJ2-2 TRBD1 NA TRBV27 TGTGCCAGCAGACCGGGGACAGGGGTGGCCGGGGAGCTGTTTTTT CASRPGTGVAGELFF
TRBJ2-2 NA NA TRBV9 TGTGCCAGCAGCGTGATCGCAGTGAACACCGGGGAGCTGTTTTTT CASSVIAVNTGELFF
TRBJ1-5 NA NA TRBV19 TGTGCCAGTAGTGTGACGGATCAGCCCCAGCATTTT CASSVTDQPQHF
TRBJ1-2 NA NA TRBV5-8 TGTGCCAGCAGCCCCCCCGCCGCGCGGCACTATGGCTACACCTTC CASSPPAARHYGYTF
TRBJ2-3 NA NA TRBV7-9 TGTGCCAGCGGGAACAGGGGCCGGGGGTTTAGCACAGATACGCAGTATTTT CASGNRGRGFSTDTQYF
TRBJ2-3 NA once TRBV5-1 TGCGCCAGCAGCTTGTTAAGTGGAGCCCGAGATACGCAGTATTTT CASSLLSGARDTQYF
TRBJ2-1 TRBD2 NA TRBV9 TGTGCCAGCAGCGTACGACTAGCGGGACCACAAAGCTCCTACAATGAGCAGTTCTTC CASSVRLAGPQSSYNEQFF
TRBJ2-5 TRBD1 NA TRBV24-1 TGTGCCACCAGTGATATCGGGACAGGGGTCGAGACCCAGTACTTC CATSDIGTGVETQYF
TRBJ2-2 NA NA TRBV13 TGTGCCAGCAGCCTTACCCCAGTGTTAGCGGAAACCGGGGAGCTGTTTTTT CASSLTPVLAETGELFF
TRBJ1-1 TRBD1 NA TRBV12-5 TGTGCTAGTGGTTCGAAGCACAGGGGGCTCTTCGTGGACACTGAAGCTTTCTTT CASGSKHRGLFVDTEAFF